This T cell receptor beta chain was recovered during a study of cytomegalovirus exposure and HLA in healthy donors (dated by TCRdb to the late 2010s). The study in broad terms: An earlier analysis of around 600 of the donors reported approximately 270 Gb of sequence data and roughly 110 million unique TCR beta sequences from approximately 180 million T cells. An early release that covered some 640 HLA-typed donors contained approximately 300 gigabases of sequencing data and around 85 million unique TCR sequences. Besides the first cohort of roughly 640 subjects, a separate validation cohort made up of over 95 different subjects was used. Typing coverage varied by locus: roughly 629-630 donors for A, B, C, DRB1 and DQB1; some 520 for DQA1; around 610 for DPA1; around 450 for DPB1. In a later analysis, previously published TCR beta repertoires from about 670 donors were re-analyzed and high-resolution HLA genotyping was added so that TCR occurrence patterns could be studied. The T cell repertoires of several hundred subjects were profiled by immunosequencing and related to cytomegalovirus serostatus. Of the roughly 400 genotyped donors, roughly 80% fell in the genetic ancestry cluster associated with self-reported Caucasian donors. The study was designed to test whether signatures of past pathogen exposure could be identified by cataloging public T cell receptors. A handful of DR-DQ haplotypes were treated as single units for association and clustering because of strong linkage in the cohort. Rather than drawing on any new phenotypic data, the later analysis identified candidate immune exposures from TCR beta sequences and the way those sequences occurred across donors. Both class I and class II loci were covered by HLA typing, at four-digit resolution. All discovery cohort repertoires had been generated on a single sequencing platform. To predict cytomegalovirus infection status, the study brought together high-throughput TCR immunosequencing, statistical association of individual TCRs with disease status, and machine learning. Across approximately 400 genotyped donors of the cohort, an average of 235,054 unique TCR beta nucleotide sequences per donor were sequenced, and roughly a sixth of those sequences were non-productive. In an earlier analysis of a few hundred of the donors, high-throughput TCR beta sequencing was used to judge whether each TCR beta V gene segment behaved as functional or pseudogenic. Donor age, sex, ethnicity and CMV serostatus were collected together with the repertoire data. A later genetic analysis took genome-wide SNP genotypes for 398 of the 666 donors and used that subset as a discovery cohort.

The library came from the immunoSEQ multiplex PCR assay. A mixture of 60 forward primers for TCR Vbeta segments and 13 reverse primers for TCR Jbeta segments was used in the multiplex PCR. The CDR3 region of rearranged TCR beta genes was amplified from genomic DNA by a multiplex PCR assay. On the Illumina HiSeq System, the amplified TCR beta libraries were sequenced as 87-base-pair reads. The authors' analysis ran thus. A later analysis tallied some 79 million unique TCR beta chains across the approximately 670 repertoires, and approximately 11 million of those chains were shared by two or more donors. Raw reads were error-corrected and collapsed into unique sequences by a nearest-neighbor algorithm in which closely related sequences were merged to remove PCR and sequencing errors. To assign V, D and J gene segments, CDR3 sequences were aligned to IMGT reference sequences. For a sequence to be retained, a match of at least six nucleotides to both a V gene segment and a J gene segment was required. A rearrangement was called productive if the CDR3 had no stop codons and remained in frame with V and J, and every other rearrangement was called non-productive. CDR3 was defined by IMGT convention, running from the second conserved V-encoded cysteine to the conserved J-encoded phenylalanine. Sequences without an unambiguous match to a single V gene segment were excluded from the earlier analysis of about 600 of the donors. In an earlier analysis of roughly 600 of the donors, a V segment was called functional when productive rearrangements were above 56.7%, and segregating when the standard deviation between donors exceeded 5%. A statistical classification framework was built to diagnose cytomegalovirus status from the catalog of TCR beta chain sequences. In a later analysis, V and J genes were assigned by comparing TCR nucleotide sequences against IMGT/GENE-DB human TR gene sequences. The TCRdist pipeline was used in a later analysis to assign CDR3 sequences and most-parsimonious VDJ recombination scenarios. A later analysis defined each TCR beta chain by its CDR3 amino acid sequence plus V-gene family, and excluded reads lacking a unique V-gene family. In a later analysis, 450 to 600 highly shared, low-generation-probability nucleotide sequences were removed to address suspected cross-contamination and a sequencing artifact. In a later analysis, a clonal expansion index was calculated for each public chain from normalized within-repertoire ranks of inferred template counts. Generation probabilities in a later analysis came from a VDJ recombination model fitted to out-of-frame rearrangements, and those results were checked against IGoR. In a later analysis, TCR-TCR, TCR-HLA and TCR-CMV co-occurrence was scored with hypergeometric tests, and a repertoire-size bias correction was applied to TCR pairs. A later analysis estimated false discovery rates by permuting HLA or CMV assignments 20 times. In a later analysis, co-occurring TCRs were grouped using DBSCAN, and TCRdist sequence similarity was added for clustering within HLA-allele-positive subsets. Repertoires with fewer than 30,000 or more than 120,000 public chains, plus five repertoires with anomalous nucleotide sharing, were excluded from co-occurrence clustering. Not all clones reach the TCRdb copy of this immuneACCESS table, which keeps in-frame sequences only. Checked studies attribute under half of the gap to unresolved V genes and leave the rest unexplained. The DNA gave D and trimming, while V, J and clone size come from that table. The sample data list around 150,000 clones, and 80% of these were observed just once. Roughly 2.2% of the sample is taken by the ten largest.

Points on this clone: Its antigen remains unidentified. One base away there is no much larger clone; base qualities are not given.

In total, just over 650 healthy bone marrow donors made up the cohort. All cohort members were sampled while nominally healthy, although unrecorded immune exposures were likely present. The donor tested CMV seronegative, placing the donor among the 350 or so seronegative members of the cohort. A peripheral blood sample was provided by each donor, and peripheral blood mononuclear cells were used for TCR beta sequencing. Genomic DNA extraction from the blood cell samples was performed with the Qiagen DNeasy Blood Extraction Kit. Results the study describes overall, beyond this receptor: When HLA alleles, especially DR and DQ, strongly co-occurred, TCR associations were difficult to assign to individual alleles. Specific HLA alleles were associated with more than 15,000 TCR beta sequences at a false discovery rate of 0.05 in a later analysis. A later genetic analysis associated a missense DCLRE1C variant with V-gene and J-gene trimming of TCR beta chains, and an independent cohort replicated the association. Presence/absence analyses assumed roughly uniform sequencing depth across donors, an assumption that may not hold. According to a later analysis, parvovirus B19, influenza, CMV and Epstein-Barr virus appeared linked to several top co-occurrence clusters. Three of the identified cytomegalovirus-associated TCR beta chains were confirmed in vitro to be specific for cytomegalovirus antigens. A cluster of highly shared sequence variants was judged likely to be a technical artifact of the sequencing pipeline. According to the authors, the approach could potentially be generalized to other disease states and immunological phenotypes. A later genetic analysis reported fewer N-insertions in productive TCRs among donors in an Asian-associated ancestry cluster than the roughly 700-donor mean. Because HLA typing was missing for some donors at each locus, association tests included only the typed subset. Compared with equally common non-associated chains, HLA-associated TCR beta chains in a later analysis were more clonally expanded and had lower generation probabilities. Most TCR sequences were seen in very few donors, while some public TCRs were found in many individuals. The earlier analysis of approximately 540 of the donors excluded 15 to 20 rarely observed V segments, including chromosome 9 orphons, because counts were too low. Immune exposure information for the cohort was limited to CMV serostatus. In both the original and validation cohorts, the classifier was reported to diagnose cytomegalovirus status with high specificity and sensitivity. A further reported finding was that TCR beta sequences accurately predicted the HLA-A and HLA-B alleles for most subjects in the first cohort. The study gave a list of some 150 TCR beta chains associated with cytomegalovirus. In a later analysis, most CMV-associated TCR beta chains were found to appear HLA-restricted, with HLA associations seemingly driven largely by CMV exposure. Some IMGT-functional V segments, including TRBV6-2 and TRBV6-3, could not be told apart with the 87-base-pair reads, so those segments were excluded. Linkage disequilibrium might explain the correlated functional status among segregating V segments, but an unknown experimental factor could not be excluded. In an earlier analysis of 587 of the donors, most TCR beta V segments were observed in productive rearrangements about 90% or about 30% of the time, broadly matching IMGT annotations. According to a later analysis, TCR association rates differed among HLA loci, with DRB1 alleles showing the most associated TCRs and HLA-C alleles showing the fewest. This cohort had only TCR beta chains sequenced, and the lack of alpha or paired-chain data limited which features could be detected.

The CDR3 holds 14 amino acids from the cysteine to the phenylalanine. Only the CDR3 region is kept as DNA, spanning 42 bases read in frame from base 1. In the germline V gene, CDR1 corresponds to MNHEY and CDR2 to SVGAGI. V and J are trimmed by 5 bases and 0 bases, and the gene matches miss 3 bases of the junction. This receptor chain uses TRBV6-5 and TRBJ1-2; a stretch of 7 junction bases matches TRBD1. This clonotype was sampled from a young man in good health and CMV-seronegative. Sequencing input: PBMCs. The DNA reads TGTGCCAGCAGTCGACAGGGAGCTAACTATGGCTACACCTTC. It is translated as CASSRQGANYGYTF.